One and the same sample provided the 7 T cell receptor beta chains below, sequenced in a study of cytomegalovirus exposure and HLA in healthy donors. The protocol was immunoSEQ multiplex PCR, while the TCRdb copy is restricted to in-frame clones and leaves out a portion. This sample yields some 170,000 clones, of which roughly 84% are seen a single time; roughly 10% belongs to the top ten. The material sequenced was PBMCs. The origin of the receptors is a man under 40 in good health and CMV-seropositive.

The rearrangement uses TRBV19 and TRBJ2-5; TRBD1 aligns across 8 bases. Germline V lookup: CDR1 LNHDA, CDR2 SQIVND (reference sequence). The trim removed 4 bases at V and 5 bases at J, leaving 3 bases unmatched. This CDR3 comprises 13 residues. CDR3 nucleotide sequence: TGTGCCAGTAGTAGGACAGGGACGGAGACCCAGTACTTC. It specifies CASSRTGTETQYF.

This clone was found many times. Within the sample, other DNA sequences also encode this same CDR3. J is TRBJ2-7 and V is TRBV7-9, with D maybe TRBD1 (6 bases). Germline-derived CDR1 and CDR2 are SEHNR and FQNEAQ (reference sequence). CDR3 length equals 12 residues. V was shortened by 5 bases and J by 3 bases, with 8 bases between the two germline ends. This chain's CDR3 is CASSLQGYEQYF. The CDR3 DNA reads TGTGCCAGCAGCCTACAGGGCTACGAGCAGTACTTC.

The V and J genes are TRBV29-1 and TRBJ2-7; TRBD1 might be the D (6 bases). The CDR3 consists of 12 residues. V lost 6 bases, J lost 1 base, and 10 bases lay in between. Germline V gives CDR1 SQVTM, CDR2 ANQGSEA. The CDR3 bases are TGCAGCGTCCGACAGGAGTCCTACGAGCAGTACTTC. It encodes CSVRQESYEQYF.

The J gene is TRBJ2-1, the V gene TRBV7-6; 7 bases match TRBD2. V lost 4 bases, J lost 1 base, and 13 bases stayed unmatched. Germline values: CDR1 SGHVS, CDR2 FNYEAQ. The CDR3 extends over 18 amino acids. CDR3 in amino acids: CASSSYKSGGRSYNEQFF. In DNA, the CDR3 is TGTGCCAGCAGCTCCTATAAGTCGGGAGGCAGATCCTACAATGAGCAGTTCTTC.

The rearrangement uses TRBV19 and TRBJ1-1; D unclear. The CDR3 runs to 13 residues. V was cut by 7 bases and J by 5 bases, with 14 bases left in between. Germline V gives CDR1 LNHDA, CDR2 SQIVND (reference sequence). CDR3 sequence: CASIPKGVTEAFF. The CDR3 nucleotides read TGTGCCAGTATCCCAAAGGGAGTGACTGAAGCTTTCTTT.

This chain connects TRBV4-3 to TRBJ2-3, with a possible D match to TRBD1 (5 bases). Germline values: CDR1 LGHNA, CDR2 YSLEER. The CDR3 sequence is 13 residues long. The germline V and J ends were trimmed by 2 bases and 14 bases, with 17 bases remaining between them. CDR3 nucleotides: TGCGCCAGCAGCCAATTTAGGGGTCTTTCTCGGTATTTT. It yields the protein CASSQFRGLSRYF.

The V and J genes are TRBV6-5 and TRBJ2-1; 7 bases fit TRBD1. The junction had 11 bases not matched to a gene; V was cut back by 6 bases and J by 9 bases. Per germline, CDR1 MNHEY and CDR2 SVGAGI. The CDR3 is 14 amino acids. CDR3 in amino acids: CASSNGQVLGEQFF. The CDR3 nucleotides read TGTGCCAGCAGCAACGGACAGGTCCTGGGTGAGCAGTTCTTC.